A single sample is the source of the 6 T cell receptor beta chains below, sequenced in a study of blood T cell repertoires in COVID-19. The repertoire was sequenced with immunoSEQ multiplex PCR; TCRdb's copy has only in-frame clones and lacks some. The profile shows about 100,000 clones, about 90% of them singletons. The sequencing input was peripheral blood. The receptors derive from a woman aged 25 to 39 with acute or convalescent COVID-19.

The chain links TRBV3-1 (or the pseudogene TRBV3-2) to TRBJ1-1; tentatively, D is TRBD1 (6 bases). The V and J ends lost 4 bases and 0 bases respectively, with 12 bases between them. The CDR3 totals 15 residues. The germline CDR1 and CDR2 sequences are LGHDT and YNNKEL (reference sequence). CDR3 loop: CASSRSTGLNTEAFF. CDR3 sequence (DNA): TGTGCCAGCAGCCGTAGTACAGGGCTGAACACTGAAGCTTTCTTT.

As DNA, the CDR3 is TGTGCCAGCAGCCACAGACAGTTGTTAGACACTGAAGCTTTCTTT. Protein: CASSHRQLLDTEAFF. V and J are TRBV3-1 (or the pseudogene TRBV3-2) and TRBJ1-1, with a weak D call TRBD1 (5 bases). Trimming removed 3 bases from V and 3 bases from J, with 14 bases in between. The CDR3 runs to 15 residues. The germline CDR1 and CDR2 sequences are LGHDT and YNNKEL (reference sequence).

This sequence joins TRBV7-2 and TRBJ1-6; 8 bases match TRBD1. Germline V lookup: CDR1 SGHTA, CDR2 FQGNSA. The V gene end was trimmed by 4 bases and the J gene end by 10 bases; junction bases not matched to a gene: 9. The CDR3 is 15 amino acids. In DNA form, the CDR3 reads TGTGCCAGCAGCTCGCAGGGGGCGAATTGGTCACCCCTCCACTTT. Encoded protein: CASSSQGANWSPLHF. The entire variable domain, with the rest obtained from reference TRBV7-2 and TRBJ1-6, is as follows: GAGVSQSPSNKVTEKGKDVELRCDPISGHTALYWYRQSLGQGLEFLIYFQGNSAPDKSGLPSDRFSAERTGGSVSTLTIQRTQQEDSAVYLCASSSQGANWSPLHFGNGTRLTVT.

The chain links TRBV7-2 to TRBJ1-3; perhaps TRBD1 as D (5 bases). The length of the CDR3 is 15 residues. The germline CDR1 and CDR2 sequences are SGHTA and FQGNSA. The V gene lost 5 bases and the J gene lost 0 bases, with 11 bases spanning the gap. The CDR3 loop is CASSPIGVSGNTIYF. The CDR3 coding sequence is TGTGCCAGCAGCCCCATAGGGGTCTCTGGAAACACCATATATTTT.

The chain employs TRBV28 and TRBJ2-7, with 7 bases fitting TRBD2. The CDR3 contains 15 residues. Germline V gives CDR1 MDHEN, CDR2 SYDVKM. V was pared by 7 bases and J by 1 base, with 10 bases of the junction left unmatched. The DNA for the CDR3 is TGTGCCAGCATCGCGAACGGGGAGGGGTCCTACGAGCAGTACTTC. This encodes CASIANGEGSYEQYF.

The V call is TRBV2, the J call TRBJ1-2; the D is unclear. V shed 4 bases and J shed 4 bases, with 13 bases lying between them. The CDR3 is 14 amino acids. Germline-derived CDR1 and CDR2 are SNHLY and FYNNEI. The CDR3 bases are TGTGCCAGCAGTGTTTTTCCCCGACTCTATGGCTACACCTTC. Translating it yields CASSVFPRLYGYTF.